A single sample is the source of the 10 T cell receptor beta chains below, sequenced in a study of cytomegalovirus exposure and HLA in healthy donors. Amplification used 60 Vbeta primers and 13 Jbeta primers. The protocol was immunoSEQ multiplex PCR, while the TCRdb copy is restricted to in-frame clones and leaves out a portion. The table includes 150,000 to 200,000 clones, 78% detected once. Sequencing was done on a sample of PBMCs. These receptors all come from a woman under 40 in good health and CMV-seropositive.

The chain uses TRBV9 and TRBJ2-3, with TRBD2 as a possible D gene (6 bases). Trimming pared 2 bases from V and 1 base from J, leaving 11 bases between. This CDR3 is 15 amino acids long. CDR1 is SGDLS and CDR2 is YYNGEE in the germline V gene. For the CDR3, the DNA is TGTGCCAGCAGCGTTGGTACGGGGGGCACAGATACGCAGTATTTT. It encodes CASSVGTGGTDTQYF.

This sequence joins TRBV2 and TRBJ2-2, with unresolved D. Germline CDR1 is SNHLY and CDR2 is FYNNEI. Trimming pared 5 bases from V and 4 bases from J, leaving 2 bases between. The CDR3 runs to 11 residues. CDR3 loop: CASSRTGELFF. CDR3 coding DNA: TGTGCCAGCAGTCGCACCGGGGAGCTGTTTTTT.

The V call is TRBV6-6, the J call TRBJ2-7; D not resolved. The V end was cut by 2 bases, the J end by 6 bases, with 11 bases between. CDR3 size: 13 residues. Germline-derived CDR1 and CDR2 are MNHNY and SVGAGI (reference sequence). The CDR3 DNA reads TGTGCCAGCAGTTACCGTGGCGGTTTCGAGCAGTACTTC. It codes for CASSYRGGFEQYF.

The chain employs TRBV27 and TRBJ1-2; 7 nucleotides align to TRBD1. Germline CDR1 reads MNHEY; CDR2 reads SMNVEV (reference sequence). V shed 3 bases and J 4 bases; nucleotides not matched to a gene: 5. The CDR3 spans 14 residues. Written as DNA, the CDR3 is TGTGCCAGCAGTTTCGGCCGGGACAGCTATGGCTACACCTTC. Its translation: CASSFGRDSYGYTF.

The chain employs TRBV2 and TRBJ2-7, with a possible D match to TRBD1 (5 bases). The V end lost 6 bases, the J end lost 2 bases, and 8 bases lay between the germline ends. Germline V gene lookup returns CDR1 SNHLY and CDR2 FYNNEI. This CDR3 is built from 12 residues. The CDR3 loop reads CASRGPTYEQYF. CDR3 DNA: TGTGCCAGCAGGGGGCCAACCTACGAGCAGTACTTC.

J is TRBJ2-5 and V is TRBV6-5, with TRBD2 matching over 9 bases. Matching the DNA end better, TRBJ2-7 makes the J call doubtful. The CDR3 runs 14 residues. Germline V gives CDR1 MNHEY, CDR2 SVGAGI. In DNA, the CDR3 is TGTGCCAGCAGTCCGGCTAGCGGGGCCTACGAGCAGTACTTC. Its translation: CASSPASGAYEQYF.

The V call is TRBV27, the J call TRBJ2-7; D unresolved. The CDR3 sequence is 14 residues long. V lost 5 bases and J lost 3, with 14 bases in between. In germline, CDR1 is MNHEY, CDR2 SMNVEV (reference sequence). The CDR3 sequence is CASSMTVGYYEQYF. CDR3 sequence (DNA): TGTGCCAGCAGTATGACTGTTGGTTACTACGAGCAGTACTTC.

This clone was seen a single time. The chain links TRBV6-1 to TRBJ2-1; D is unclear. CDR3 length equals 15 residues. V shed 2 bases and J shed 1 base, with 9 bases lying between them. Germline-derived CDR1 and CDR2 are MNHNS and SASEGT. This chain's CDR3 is CASSEFGGSYNEQFF. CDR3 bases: TGTGCCAGCAGTGAATTTGGCGGTTCCTACAATGAGCAGTTCTTC.

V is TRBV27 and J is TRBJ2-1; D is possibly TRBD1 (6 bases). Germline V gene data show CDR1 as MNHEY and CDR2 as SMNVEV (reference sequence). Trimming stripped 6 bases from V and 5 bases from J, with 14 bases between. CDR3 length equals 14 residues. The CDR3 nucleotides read TGTGCCAGCAGAACAGGGATACGACACAATGAGCAGTTCTTC. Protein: CASRTGIRHNEQFF.

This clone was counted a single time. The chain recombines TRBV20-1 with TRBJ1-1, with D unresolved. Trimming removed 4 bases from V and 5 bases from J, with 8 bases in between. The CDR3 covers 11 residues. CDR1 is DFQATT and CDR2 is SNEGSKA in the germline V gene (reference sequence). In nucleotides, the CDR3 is TGCAGTGCTACGAGGGTTACTGAAGCTTTCTTT. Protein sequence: CSATRVTEAFF.